The 18 T cell receptor beta chains in this list originate from one sample, sequenced in a study of early T cells in non-severe SARS-CoV-2 infection. In TCRdb, the 5' RACE reads were re-called with MiXCR into one record per CDR3 protein. The repertoire has some 50,000 distinct CDR3 sequences, less than 9.5% of them found once; the top ten carry approximately 4%. The sample taken for sequencing was whole blood. Source of these receptors: an adult who was a healthcare worker with PCR-confirmed SARS-CoV-2 infection or an uninfected control (not recorded which).

Many counts were recorded for this clonotype. The rearrangement joins TRBV6-5 to TRBJ2-4; D is perhaps TRBD1 (6 bases). The CDR3 has 15 residues. The germline V gene has CDR1 MNHEY and CDR2 SVGAGI. Trimming removed 2 bases from V and 2 bases from J, with 10 bases in between. The CDR3 region is CASSYGRGTKNIQYF. Written as DNA, the CDR3 is TGTGCCAGCAGTTACGGCAGGGGTACCAAAAACATTCAGTACTTC.

In this sample, this clonotype turned up a few times. The V gene is TRBV7-3, the J gene TRBJ2-3, with TRBD1 as a possible D gene (5 bases). V lost 2 bases and J lost 2, with 11 bases in between. Germline V gene lookup returns CDR1 SGHTA and CDR2 FQGTGA. The CDR3 contains 15 residues. The CDR3 sequence is CASSLRGAPTDTQYF. In DNA, the CDR3 is TGTGCCAGCAGCTTACGTGGGGCTCCCACAGATACGCAGTATTTT. The whole variable domain, filled in from reference TRBV7-3 and TRBJ2-3, reads GAGVSQTPSNKVTEKGKYVELRCDPISGHTALYWYRQSLGQGPEFLIYFQGTGAADDSGLPNDRFFAVRPEGSVSTLKIQRTERGDSAVYLCASSLRGAPTDTQYFGPGTRLTVL.

This chain connects TRBV12-3 or TRBV12-4 to TRBJ1-1; D is ambiguous. The CDR3 extends over 14 amino acids. V was cut by 1 base and J by 1 base, with 7 bases left in between. The CDR3 is CASSLGVRNTEAFF. The CDR3 coding sequence is TGTGCCAGCAGTTTAGGGGTGAGGAACACTGAAGCTTTCTTT.

This clonotype occurred many times. The V call is TRBV29-1, the J call TRBJ1-1, with D unresolved. Per the germline V gene, CDR1 is SQVTM and CDR2 is ANQGSEA. The length of the CDR3 is 14 residues. V was cut by 2 bases and J by 0 bases, with 10 bases left in between. Here the CDR3 DNA reads TGCAGCGTTGAATATAACCTCATGAACACTGAAGCTTTCTTT. It yields the protein CSVEYNLMNTEAFF. Drawing the rest from reference TRBV29-1 and TRBJ1-1, the complete variable domain is SAVISQKPSRDICQRGTSLTIQCQVDSQVTMMFWYRQQPGQSLTLIATANQGSEATYESGFVIDKFPISRPNLTFSTLTVSNMSPEDSSIYLCSVEYNLMNTEAFFGQGTRLTVV.

This clonotype appeared many times. The V gene is TRBV2, the J gene TRBJ2-1; the D is unclear. The CDR3 consists of 11 residues. Germline CDR1 and CDR2: SNHLY and FYNNEI. Trimming shortened V by 4 bases and J by 8 bases, and 6 bases separated the two germline ends. CDR3 DNA sequence: TGTGCCAGCAGTGCGTGGGATGAGCAGTTCTTC. Amino acid sequence: CASSAWDEQFF.

With regard to this clonotype: With a much larger clone just one base away, this may be a read error. The chain employs TRBV7-9 and TRBJ2-7; D is undetermined. Germline CDR1 reads SEHNR; CDR2 reads FQNEAQ (reference sequence). The V end was cut by 5 bases, the J end by 3 bases, with 8 bases between. The CDR3 length is 12 residues. The DNA of the CDR3 is TGTGCCAGCAGCCCACAGAGCTACGAGCAGTACTTC. This encodes CASSPQSYEQYF.

This clonotype was recorded a few times. The chain is built from TRBV9 and TRBJ2-1; D ambiguous. The CDR3 is 13 amino acids. Germline CDR1 is SGDLS and CDR2 is YYNGEE. The V end lost 2 bases, the J end lost 9 bases, and 12 bases lay between the germline ends. CDR3 region: CASSVGSTSEQFF. The CDR3 DNA reads TGTGCCAGCAGCGTGGGTAGTACCAGTGAGCAGTTCTTC. The full variable domain, with the rest looked up from reference TRBV9 and TRBJ2-1, is DSGVTQTPKHLITATGQRVTLRCSPRSGDLSVYWYQQSLDQGLQFLIQYYNGEERAKGNILERFSAQQFPDLHSELNLSSLELGDSALYFCASSVGSTSEQFFGPGTRLTVL.

This clonotype came up many times. The V call is TRBV7-3, the J call TRBJ2-2; D gene uncertain. V lost 2 bases, J lost 0 bases, and 10 bases lay in between. This CDR3 has 16 amino acids. CDR1 is SGHTA, CDR2 FQGTGA, per germline. The CDR3 region has the DNA TGTGCCAGCAGCTTAGTGGGCGGAACGAACACCGGGGAGCTGTTTTTT. It codes for CASSLVGGTNTGELFF.

This clonotype was picked up many times. The chain employs TRBV7-2 and TRBJ1-2; no definite D call. CDR1 SGHTA and CDR2 FQGNSA come from the germline V gene. Trimming took 1 base from V and 4 from J, leaving 13 bases between them. The CDR3 has 15 amino acids. The CDR3 region is CASSLDADRIYGYTF. CDR3 sequence (DNA): TGTGCCAGCAGCTTAGATGCGGACCGTATCTATGGCTACACCTTC.

J is TRBJ2-3 and V is TRBV28, with TRBD1 identical over 8 bases. Germline CDR1 and CDR2: MDHEN and SYDVKM. This CDR3 comprises 16 residues. The J segment lost 6 bases and the V segment lost 6 bases, leaving 14 bases of the junction unmatched. The CDR3: CASSHYGRTGRDTQYF. The DNA of the CDR3 is TGTGCCAGCAGCCATTACGGAAGGACAGGGCGGGATACGCAGTATTTT.

This clonotype was seen ten or more times. The rearrangement joins TRBV11-2 to TRBJ2-7; D possibly corresponds to TRBD1 (6 bases). The CDR3 is 17 amino acids. CDR1 is SGHAT, CDR2 FQNNGV, per germline. V lost 2 bases to trimming and J lost 3 bases, with 20 bases between them. In DNA form, the CDR3 reads TGTGCCAGCAGCTTAACTGGTGCTGGGGGCTCGATCTACGAGCAGTACTTC. Translated: CASSLTGAGGSIYEQYF.

This clonotype was picked up many times. The chain employs TRBV5-5 and TRBJ2-3; D tentatively reads TRBD1 or TRBD2 (5 bases each). Germline CDR1 reads SGHKS; CDR2 reads YYEKEE (reference sequence). Trimming left V 3 bases short and J 0 bases short, with 11 bases between. This CDR3 is built from 15 residues. CDR3 DNA sequence: TGTGCCAGCAGCTCTAGAGGGGATAGCACAGATACGCAGTATTTT. Protein: CASSSRGDSTDTQYF.

This clonotype occurred a few times. The CDR3 region has the DNA TGTGCCAGCAGCGCCCAGACAGGGAACTATGGCTACACCTTC. Amino acid sequence: CASSAQTGNYGYTF. V usage is TRBV3-1 and J usage is TRBJ1-2, with 7 bases matching TRBD1. Germline CDR1 LGHDT, CDR2 YNNKEL (reference sequence). The CDR3 extends over 14 amino acids. Trimming removed 5 bases from V and 2 bases from J; junction bases left unmatched: 5.

This clonotype was seen at least ten times. The chain has TRBV18 and TRBJ2-7; 7 nucleotides match TRBD1. With V trimmed by 7 bases and J by 2 bases, 5 bases remained unmatched. The V gene's germline CDR1 is KGHSH and CDR2 LQKENI. This CDR3 contains 13 residues. In nucleotides, the CDR3 is TGTGCCAGCTACAAGACAGGGACCTACGAGCAGTACTTC. Its protein is CASYKTGTYEQYF.

There are many counts of this clonotype. The junction differs from germline at one of its ends, possibly a read error. The CDR3 DNA reads as TGTGCCAGCAGCCCAGGACTAGCGGGAATCGTCCGGCACTTC. Translation gives CASSPGLAGIVRHF. The chain employs TRBV11-2 and TRBJ2-5; the match to TRBD2 covers 12 bases. The CDR3 is 14 residues long. Germline CDR1 is SGHAT and CDR2 is FQNNGV. Using reference TRBV11-2 and TRBJ2-5 for the parts outside the CDR3, the full variable domain is EAGVAQSPRYKIIEKRQSVAFWCNPISGHATLYWYQQILGQGPKLLIQFQNNGVVDDSQLPKDRFSAERLKGVDSTLKIQPAKLEDSAVYLCASSPGLAGIVRHFGPGTRLLVL.

This clonotype was found many times. The rearrangement links TRBV29-1 to TRBJ1-1; 10 positions agree with TRBD1. Germline V gene data show CDR1 as SQVTM and CDR2 as ANQGSEA. The CDR3 runs to 13 residues. The V and J ends lost 6 bases and 11 bases, in that order; junction bases with no gene match: 12. The CDR3 DNA follows: TGCAGCGTCGGGGGGACAGGGGCAAAAGGGGCTTTCTTT. Its translation is CSVGGTGAKGAFF.

Remarks on this clonotype: Given a much more abundant clone one base away, this may be a read error. V gene TRBV18 combines with J gene TRBJ1-1; possibly TRBD1 for D (6 bases). Germline CDR1 is KGHSH and CDR2 is LQKENI. This CDR3 has 13 residues. The V end was cut by 1 base, the J end by 6 bases, with 9 bases between. This CDR3 is CASSPRTVSEAFF. DNA for the CDR3: TGTGCCAGCTCACCACGGACAGTGTCTGAAGCTTTCTTT.

This clonotype appeared a few times. This chain uses TRBV20-1 with TRBJ2-2; tentative D call: TRBD1 (6 bases). Germline V CDR1 and CDR2: DFQATT, SNEGSKA (reference sequence). Trimming took 5 bases from V and 4 from J, leaving 14 bases between them. This CDR3 is built from 14 residues. The CDR3 spells CSALTGRSTGELFF. The DNA of the CDR3 is TGCAGTGCTCTTACAGGGAGAAGCACCGGGGAGCTGTTTTTT.